The rows below give T cell receptor beta chains drawn from one sample of a study of CD8+ T cells in alopecia areata. The table came from immunoSEQ multiplex PCR; TCRdb's copy has only in-frame clones and leaves some out. The data contain more than 150,000 clones, just under 60% of them singletons. The specimen comprised CD4+ T cells sorted from blood, sampled at week 0. These receptors were collected from a human donor with alopecia areata. Each CDR3 is given with its conserved first and last residue.

v_call	j_call	cdr3_aa
TRBV25-1	TRBJ1-2	CASSDHTGYPEGYTF
TRBV15	TRBJ2-7	CATSPQGGLGSYEQYF
TRBV7-8	TRBJ2-5	CASVQPGKMGETQYF
TRBV6-5	TRBJ1-5	CASSYPTGDVGQPQHF
TRBV4-1	TRBJ2-7	CASSTPGQGTYEQYF
TRBV5-1	TRBJ1-4	CASSFDSRNEKLFF
TRBV11-1	TRBJ1-3	CASSRLQGAGNTIYF
TRBV7-2	TRBJ1-1	CASSLRWSGAFF
TRBV29-1	TRBJ1-2	CSAGDRASSYGYTF
TRBV7-9	TRBJ2-3	CASSSRTRLMGGADTQYF
TRBV5-4	TRBJ2-3	CASSLVDDTQYF
TRBV9	TRBJ1-6	CASSVAGTGTNSPLHF
TRBV4-2	TRBJ2-3	CASSPSEGGGLDTQYF
TRBV29-1	TRBJ2-1	CSPSGPGSSYNEQFF
TRBV27	TRBJ1-6	CASRKLGGGVDSPLHF
TRBV4-2	TRBJ2-5	CASSRGLREGVVQETQYF
TRBV6-1	TRBJ1-5	CASLLNSNQPQHF
TRBV6-5	TRBJ1-6	CASSPGQGRSPLHF
TRBV30	TRBJ2-5	CAWSREQSGAETQYF
TRBV7-3	TRBJ1-1	CASSLRGTDTEAFF
TRBV7-2	TRBJ2-1	CASSPEVGKQFF
TRBV9	TRBJ1-1	CASSPEAFF
TRBV7-6	TRBJ2-2	CASSLGARTVNTGELFF
TRBV5-1	TRBJ1-1	CASSSREGGNTEAFF
TRBV30	TRBJ1-5	CAWSVGTENSPQHF
TRBV14	TRBJ2-7	CASSPWTGAYEQYF
TRBV6-5	TRBJ2-7	CASSYSGRGSYEQYF
TRBV29-1	TRBJ2-5	CSVGSGAQETQYF
TRBV4-1	TRBJ2-3	CASSHPQRDSSDTQYF
TRBV2	TRBJ1-5	CASEVRVGNQPQHF
TRBV29-1	TRBJ2-2	CSARGLSTGELFF
TRBV30	TRBJ2-7	CAWSVVGRRVEQYF
TRBV29-1	TRBJ2-5	CSVTGTGAQETQYF
TRBV9	TRBJ1-2	CASSAQTRGYGYTF
TRBV29-1	TRBJ2-3	CSVRTRHGGDTQYF
TRBV6-1	TRBJ2-2	CASSPGTVTGELFF
TRBV7-2	TRBJ2-1	CASSLGSVEQFF
TRBV30	TRBJ1-2	CAWNPGQGPTGYTF
TRBV27	TRBJ2-7	CASRMGLAGKETYEQYF
TRBV29-1	TRBJ2-4	CSGGQGSNIQYF